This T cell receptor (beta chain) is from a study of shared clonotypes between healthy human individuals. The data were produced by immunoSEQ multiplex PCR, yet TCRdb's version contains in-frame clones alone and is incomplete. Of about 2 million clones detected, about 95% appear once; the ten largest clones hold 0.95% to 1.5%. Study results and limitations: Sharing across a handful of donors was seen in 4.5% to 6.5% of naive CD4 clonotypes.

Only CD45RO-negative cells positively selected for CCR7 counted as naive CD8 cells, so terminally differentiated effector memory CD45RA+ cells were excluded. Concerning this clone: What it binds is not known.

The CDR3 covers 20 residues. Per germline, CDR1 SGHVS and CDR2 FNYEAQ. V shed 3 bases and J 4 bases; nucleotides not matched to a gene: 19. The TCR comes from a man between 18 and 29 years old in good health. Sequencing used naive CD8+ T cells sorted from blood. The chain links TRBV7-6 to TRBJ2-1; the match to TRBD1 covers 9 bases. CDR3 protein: CASSLLQGASWLRGYNEQFF. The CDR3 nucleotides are TGTGCCAGCAGCTTGCTACAGGGGGCGAGTTGGCTAAGGGGGTACAATGAGCAGTTCTTC.